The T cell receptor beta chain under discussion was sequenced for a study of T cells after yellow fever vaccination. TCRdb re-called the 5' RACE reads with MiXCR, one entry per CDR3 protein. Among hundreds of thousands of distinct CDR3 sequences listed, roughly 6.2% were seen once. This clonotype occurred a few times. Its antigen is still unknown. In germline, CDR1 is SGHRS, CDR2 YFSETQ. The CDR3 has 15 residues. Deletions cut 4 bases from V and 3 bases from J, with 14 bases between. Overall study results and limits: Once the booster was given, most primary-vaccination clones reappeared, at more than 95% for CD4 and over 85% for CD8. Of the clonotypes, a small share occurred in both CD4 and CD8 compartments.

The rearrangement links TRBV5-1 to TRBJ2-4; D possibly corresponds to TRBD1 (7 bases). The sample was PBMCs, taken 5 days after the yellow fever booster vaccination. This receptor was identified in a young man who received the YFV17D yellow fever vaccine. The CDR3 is CASSDRQGGKNIQYF. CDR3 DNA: TGCGCCAGCAGCGACCGACAGGGAGGCAAAAACATTCAGTACTTC.